The next 15 T cell receptor beta chains were all read from a single sample in a study of blood T cell repertoires in COVID-19. TCRdb's table, derived via immunoSEQ multiplex PCR, lists solely in-frame clones and lacks some. The sample holds 65,000 to 75,000 clones; 91% are singletons and the top ten take about an eighth. The source material was peripheral blood. These receptors originate from a human donor with active COVID-19. The donor label of this sample is uncertain.

V is TRBV7-3 and J is TRBJ2-1; perhaps TRBD2 as D (6 bases). Looked up from germline, CDR1 is SGHTA and CDR2 is FQGTGA. The CDR3 spans 12 residues. The ends were cut back, 4 bases at V and 9 bases at J, with 10 bases in the middle. CDR3 residues: CASSWDSGEQFF. CDR3 bases: TGTGCCAGCAGCTGGGACTCCGGTGAGCAGTTCTTC.

The chain carries TRBV4-1 and TRBJ2-7, with D uncertain. This CDR3 has 15 residues. Germline V gene lookup returns CDR1 MGHRA and CDR2 YSYEKL. V was clipped by 3 bases and J by 2 bases, with 14 bases between them. CDR3: CASSHTRSTPYEQYF. The CDR3 DNA is TGCGCCAGCAGCCACACGCGGAGTACCCCCTACGAGCAGTACTTC.

The rearrangement uses TRBV28 and TRBJ2-7, with a weak D call TRBD2 (6 bases). Per germline, CDR1 MDHEN and CDR2 SYDVKM. With 5 bases removed from V and 2 bases from J, the gap between germline ends came to 13 bases. The CDR3 length is 14 residues. The DNA of the CDR3 is TGTGCCAGCAGTCTATTTAGCGGAACCTACGAGCAGTACTTC. It yields the protein CASSLFSGTYEQYF.

The CDR3 region is CASSRRGRGEKLFF. CDR3 in DNA: TGTGCCAGCAGCCGCAGGGGGCGCGGTGAAAAACTGTTTTTT. The V gene is TRBV5-6, the J gene TRBJ1-4, with TRBD1 matching over 8 bases. Germline values: CDR1 SGHDT, CDR2 YYEEEE. The CDR3 has 14 amino acids. V trimming: 4 bases; J trimming: 7 bases; junction bases outside the gene matches: 6.

The rearrangement links TRBV9 to TRBJ2-7; tentatively, D is TRBD2 (5 bases). Germline loops: CDR1 SGDLS, CDR2 YYNGEE. With 0 bases removed from V and 0 bases from J, the gap between germline ends came to 7 bases. This CDR3 contains 14 residues. The CDR3 DNA sequence: TGTGCCAGCAGCGTAGCTAGCAGCTCCTACGAGCAGTACTTC. Encoded protein: CASSVASSSYEQYF.

This chain uses TRBV5-6 with TRBJ2-2; 15 bases match TRBD2. CDR3 length equals 18 residues. Germline V gives CDR1 SGHDT, CDR2 YYEEEE. The J segment lost 6 bases and the V segment lost 2 bases, leaving 8 bases of the junction unmatched. The CDR3 here is CASSFRTSGRGPPGELFF. The CDR3 DNA is TGTGCCAGCAGCTTCAGGACTAGCGGGAGGGGCCCACCCGGGGAGCTGTTTTTT.

The genes are TRBV5-8 and TRBJ2-2, with D unclear. With 0 bases removed from V and 9 bases from J, the gap between germline ends came to 6 bases. The CDR3 runs 12 residues. The germline V gene encodes CDR1 SGHTS and CDR2 YDEGEE. The CDR3 region is CASSLGVRELFF. The CDR3 DNA reads TGTGCCAGCAGCTTGGGTGTAAGGGAGCTGTTTTTT.

The V and J genes are TRBV28 and TRBJ1-1; 7 bases line up with TRBD1. CDR1 and CDR2 from the germline V gene are MDHEN and SYDVKM. The CDR3 length is 15 residues. J was trimmed by 1 base and V by 4 bases; bases with no gene match: 6. The CDR3 is CASSSPGQWNTEAFF. In DNA form, the CDR3 reads TGTGCCAGCAGTTCTCCGGGACAGTGGAACACTGAAGCTTTCTTT.

The rearrangement links TRBV28 to TRBJ2-1; TRBD2 agrees at 8 bases. The CDR3 covers 15 residues. Germline lookup yields CDR1 MDHEN and CDR2 SYDVKM. V was pared by 8 bases and J by 5 bases, with 11 bases of the junction left unmatched. CDR3 sequence reads: CASRTFPAGDNEQFF. As DNA, the CDR3 is TGTGCCAGCCGAACCTTCCCAGCGGGAGACAATGAGCAGTTCTTC. Full variable domain (outside the CDR3, taken from reference TRBV28 and TRBJ2-1): DVKVTQSSRYLVKRTGEKVFLECVQDMDHENMFWYRQDPGLGLRLIYFSYDVKMKEKGDIPEGYSVSREKKERFSLILESASTNQTSMYLCASRTFPAGDNEQFFGPGTRLTVL.

The chain carries TRBV4-2 and TRBJ1-1; 9 positions match TRBD1. The CDR3 covers 15 residues. Germline trimming cut 4 bases from V and 5 bases from J; bases unmatched to any gene: 8. Looked up from germline, CDR1 is LGHNA and CDR2 is YNFKEQ. CDR3 in amino acids: CASSPPRTGVTEAFF. CDR3 nucleotides: TGTGCCAGCAGCCCCCCCCGGACAGGGGTGACTGAAGCTTTCTTT.

The gene calls are TRBV7-9 and TRBJ1-5; D ambiguous. V gave up 4 bases and J gave up 5 bases, with 12 bases separating them. This CDR3 has 14 amino acids. Per germline, CDR1 SEHNR and CDR2 FQNEAQ (reference sequence). This CDR3 is CASSSGRNHQPQHF. The CDR3 region has the DNA TGTGCCAGCAGCTCTGGGAGAAATCATCAGCCCCAGCATTTT. Variable domain in full (rest from reference TRBV7-9 and TRBJ1-5): DTGVSQNPRHKITKRGQNVTFRCDPISEHNRLYWYRQTLGQGPEFLTYFQNEAQLEKSRLLSDRFSAERPKGSFSTLEIQRTEQGDSAMYLCASSSGRNHQPQHFGDGTRLSIL.

This chain joins TRBV7-2 and TRBJ1-3; weak D call: TRBD1 (5 bases). The CDR3 is made up of 15 amino acids. Deletions cut 3 bases from V and 0 bases from J, with 9 bases between. Germline assignment: CDR1 SGHTA and CDR2 FQGNSA. CDR3 residues: CASSLGGYSGNTIYF. The CDR3 DNA sequence: TGTGCCAGCAGCTTGGGGGGGTACTCTGGAAACACCATATATTTT.

This chain joins TRBV24-1 and TRBJ1-2, with TRBD1 matching 7 bases. The V and J ends lost 4 bases and 8 bases, in that order; junction bases with no gene match: 9. The length of the CDR3 is 14 residues. In germline, CDR1 is KGHDR, CDR2 SFDVKD. The CDR3 sequence is CATSDPGQPVGYTF. CDR3 bases: TGTGCCACCAGTGACCCGGGACAGCCAGTGGGCTACACCTTC.

The chain has TRBV2 and TRBJ1-2, with D possibly being TRBD1 (6 bases). The V gene's germline CDR1 is SNHLY and CDR2 FYNNEI. Trimming shortened V by 6 bases and J by 5 bases, and 10 bases separated the two germline ends. The CDR3 runs 12 residues. For the CDR3, the DNA is TGTGCCAGCAGGAGGGACACTTATGGCTACACCTTC. Its protein is CASRRDTYGYTF.

The V and J genes are TRBV24-1 and TRBJ2-7; TRBD2 aligns across 9 bases. The V segment lost 3 bases and the J segment 4 bases; nucleotides outside the gene matches: 3. The CDR3 loop spans 14 amino acids. Germline V CDR1 and CDR2: KGHDR, SFDVKD. The CDR3 nucleotides read TGTGCCACCAGTGATGCTAGCGGGATTTACGAGCAGTACTTC. Translated: CATSDASGIYEQYF.